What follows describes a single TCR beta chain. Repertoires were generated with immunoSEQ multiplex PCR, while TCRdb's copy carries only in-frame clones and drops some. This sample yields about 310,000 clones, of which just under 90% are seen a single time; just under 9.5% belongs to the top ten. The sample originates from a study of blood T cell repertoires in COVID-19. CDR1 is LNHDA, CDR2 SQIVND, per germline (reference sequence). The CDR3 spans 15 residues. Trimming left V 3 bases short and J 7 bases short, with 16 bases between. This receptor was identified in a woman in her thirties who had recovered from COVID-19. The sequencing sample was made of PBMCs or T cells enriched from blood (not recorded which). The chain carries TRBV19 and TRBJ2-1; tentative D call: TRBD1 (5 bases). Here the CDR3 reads CASSIVTGLRNEQFF. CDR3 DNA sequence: TGTGCCAGTAGTATTGTTACAGGTTTGAGGAATGAGCAGTTCTTC.